Listed below are T cell receptor beta chains from one sample, sequenced in a study of molecular identifiers for immune sequencing clone quantification. TCRdb fed the PCR reads into MiXCR, producing one record per CDR3 protein. The table includes about 36,000 distinct CDR3 sequences, 18% detected once. Source material: naive CD8+ T cells from blood, with Jurkat cell RNA spiked in. Source of these receptors: a human donor in good health. Some libraries in this study had Jurkat cell RNA spiked in. The CDR3 runs from the conserved cysteine through the conserved F or W. D genes are given only for firm matches. Not all rows give a size; the values are once, few, many and, for expanded clones, a class.

j_gene	v_gene	d_gene	len	abundance	CDR3nt	CDR3aa
TRBJ1-5	TRBV4-1	-	15	many	TGCGCCAGCAGCCAAGACGTCCGGGGCAATCAGCCCCAGCATTTT	CASSQDVRGNQPQHF
TRBJ2-7	TRBV9	TRBD1	16	many	TGTGCCAGCAGCCCAAGTCCCCAGGGGGCTGCTCGGGTTGAGTACTTC	CASSPSPQGAARVEYF
TRBJ2-5	TRBV7-9	-	14	-	TGTGCCAGCAGCTTTTACAGGGCGGGAGAGACCCAGTACTTC	CASSFYRAGETQYF
TRBJ2-3	TRBV11-2	-	13	few	TGTGCCAGCAGCTTAAGGGGCACAGATACGCAGTATTTT	CASSLRGTDTQYF
TRBJ2-1	TRBV20-1	-	13	many	TGCAGTGCTAGCCAGGGTTCGGGGGATGAGCAGTTCTTC	CSASQGSGDEQFF
TRBJ2-1	TRBV29-1	TRBD2	15	-	TGCAGCGTTGAACCTAGCGGAGACTTAAACAATGAGCAGTTCTTC	CSVEPSGDLNNEQFF
TRBJ2-1	TRBV7-9	-	12	many	TGTGCCAGCAGCGAGGTCCGGGGGATTCAGTTCTTC	CASSEVRGIQFF
TRBJ2-2	TRBV27	-	14	many	TGTGCCAGCAGTTTATTCGGGAGAGGCGGGGAGCTGTTTTTT	CASSLFGRGGELFF
TRBJ1-2	TRBV20-1	-	15	few	TGCAGTGCTAGGGAGAGAGACAACCGAAGCTATGGCTACACCTTC	CSARERDNRSYGYTF
TRBJ2-1	TRBV7-9	-	13	many	TGTGCCAGCAGCTCCCCAGTCTCCTATGAGCAGTTCTTC	CASSSPVSYEQFF
TRBJ2-5	TRBV5-8	-	10	-	TGTGCGTGCCTGAGAGAGACCCAGTACTTC	CACLRETQYF
TRBJ2-5	TRBV7-9	-	15	many	TGTGCCAGCAGCCTAAAGGACCGCTACCAAGAGACCCAGTACTTC	CASSLKDRYQETQYF
TRBJ1-4	TRBV6-5	-	18	many	TGTGCCAGCAGAACGTCCTTAAGCCCGGGGACAACTAATGAAAAACTGTTTTTT	CASRTSLSPGTTNEKLFF
TRBJ2-5	TRBV7-6	-	12	many	TGTGCCAGCAGCTTAGCAAGAGAGACCCAGTACTTC	CASSLARETQYF
TRBJ2-3	TRBV2	TRBD2	17	many	TGTGCCAGCAGCGGGACTAGCGGGAAAGAGGGCACAGATACGCAGTATTTT	CASSGTSGKEGTDTQYF
TRBJ2-1	TRBV29-1	-	9	many	TGCAGCGTGCCCGGGACTTTTGTCTTC	CSVPGTFVF
TRBJ2-7	TRBV7-2	-	12	many	TGTGCCAGCAGCTTAGTTCTTTACGAGCAGTACTTC	CASSLVLYEQYF
TRBJ1-6	TRBV27	-	15	-	TGTGCCAGCAGTTTAAGACCCTGGGGTAATTCACCCCTCCACTTT	CASSLRPWGNSPLHF
TRBJ1-1	TRBV29-1	TRBD1	14	many	TGCAGCGTCGCCGGACAGGCCATGAACACTGAAGCTTTCTTT	CSVAGQAMNTEAFF
TRBJ1-1	TRBV5-6	-	15	many	TGTGCCAGCAGCTTGGTTAGGGCCATGAACACTGAAGCTTTCTTT	CASSLVRAMNTEAFF
TRBJ2-1	TRBV7-3	-	13	many	TGTGCCAGCAGCTTGTGGGGATACAATGAGCAGTTCTTC	CASSLWGYNEQFF
TRBJ1-5	TRBV12-3/TRBV12-4	-	12	few	TGTGCCAGCAGTTTTGGCCTGCAGCCCCAGCATTTT	CASSFGLQPQHF
TRBJ2-1	TRBV12-3/TRBV12-4	TRBD2	16	-	TGTGCCAGCAATCAGCGGGAGGGCCCCTCAGTCGATGAGCAGTTCTTC	CASNQREGPSVDEQFF
TRBJ1-5	TRBV28	-	14	-	TGTGCCAGCAGTTTAGAGATTAGCAATCAGCCCCAGCATTTT	CASSLEISNQPQHF
TRBJ2-7	TRBV6-5	TRBD1	13	-	TGTGCCAGCAGTGTGGGACAGTCCTACGAGCAGTACTTC	CASSVGQSYEQYF
TRBJ1-5	TRBV13	TRBD1	14	many	TGTGCCAGCAGTTTAGGACAGGGCAGCCAGCCCCAGCATTTT	CASSLGQGSQPQHF
TRBJ2-1	TRBV7-3	TRBD2	13	many	TGTGCCAGCAGCTTAGCGGGAGACAATGAGCAGTTCTTC	CASSLAGDNEQFF
TRBJ2-7	TRBV20-1	TRBD1	14	many	TGCAGTGCTACCTGGGACAGGGTAACTTGGGAGCAGTACTTC	CSATWDRVTWEQYF
TRBJ2-1	TRBV4-3	TRBD1	14	many	TGCGCCAGCAGCCGGGGACAGGGGCTGAATGAGCAGTTCTTC	CASSRGQGLNEQFF
TRBJ2-3	TRBV11-2	TRBD2	21	few	TGTGCCAGCAGCTTAGATCCTCCGGGGGCTAGCGGGGCTCGAAGCACAGATACGCAGTATTTT	CASSLDPPGASGARSTDTQYF
TRBJ1-4	TRBV28	-	16	many	TGTGCCGCGACGACTATCCGTAGCCACGATAATGAAAAACTGTTTTTT	CAATTIRSHDNEKLFF
TRBJ2-7	TRBV9	-	14	many	TGTGCCAGCAGCGTAGCACACGGTTCCTACGAGCAGTACTTC	CASSVAHGSYEQYF
TRBJ1-5	TRBV4-3	-	13	-	TGCGCCAGCAGCCCCCGGGGCAATCAGCCCCAGCATTTT	CASSPRGNQPQHF
TRBJ2-7	TRBV12-3/TRBV12-4	-	14	-	TGCGCCGGCAGTTTGTCAGGGAGCTCCTACGAGCAGTACTTC	CAGSLSGSSYEQYF
TRBJ1-5	TRBV28	-	14	few	TGTGCCAGCAGTTTTAGGACACTTAATCAGCCCCAGCATTTT	CASSFRTLNQPQHF
TRBJ2-7	TRBV27	TRBD2	16	-	TGTGCCAGCAGTCCAGGACTAGCGGGAGTGTTGAGCGAGCAGTACTTC	CASSPGLAGVLSEQYF
TRBJ2-1	TRBV11-2	TRBD1	15	many	TGTGCCAGCAGCTTAGACGGGACAGGATGGGATGAGCAGTTCTTC	CASSLDGTGWDEQFF
TRBJ1-2	TRBV29-1	-	11	many	TGCAGCGTTGCGGCTTCACTCGGCTACACCTTC	CSVAASLGYTF
TRBJ2-2	TRBV28	-	17	many	TGTGCCAGCAGTTTAAGCCCAAACAATCCGGACTCCGGGGAGCTGTTTTTT	CASSLSPNNPDSGELFF
TRBJ2-2	TRBV14	-	14	-	TGTGCCAGCAGCCAAGAAGTCTTCACCGGGGAGCTGTTTTTT	CASSQEVFTGELFF
TRBJ2-1	TRBV6-2/TRBV6-3	TRBD2	22	many	TGTGCCAGCAGTTACCAATCGACAGGGGACGGGACTAGCGGGAGTCACTACAATGAGCAGTTCTTC	CASSYQSTGDGTSGSHYNEQFF
TRBJ2-7	TRBV10-3	-	12	many	TGTGCCATCAGTCCGGGGTACTACGAGCAGTACTTC	CAISPGYYEQYF
TRBJ2-3	TRBV6-5	TRBD2	15	many	TGTGCCAGCAGTCTGGGACTAGCGGACACAGATACGCAGTATTTT	CASSLGLADTDTQYF
TRBJ2-5	TRBV20-1	-	10	many	TGCAGTGCCCCTTTTGGGACCCAGTACTTC	CSAPFGTQYF
TRBJ2-1	TRBV14	-	16	few	TGTGCCAGCAGCCAGCAACACGACCGGGCCGGAGATCGGCAGTTCTTC	CASSQQHDRAGDRQFF
TRBJ1-2	TRBV28	-	16	few	TGTGCCAGCAGCCCCCGTGGGGGGGTAAGAGTCGATGGCTACACCTTC	CASSPRGGVRVDGYTF
TRBJ2-1	TRBV9	TRBD2	17	medium-sized	TGTGCCAGCAGCCTAGGATTGGGCGGGAGCTCCTACAATGAGCAGTTCTTC	CASSLGLGGSSYNEQFF
TRBJ2-1	TRBV11-2	TRBD2	14	few	TGTGCCAGCAGCCCTAGCGGGGGAGACAATGAGCAGTTCTTC	CASSPSGGDNEQFF
TRBJ1-1	TRBV15	-	13	many	TGTGCCACCAGCAGAGATCATTCCCCTGAAGCTTTCTTT	CATSRDHSPEAFF
TRBJ2-5	TRBV10-3	TRBD2	15	many	TGTGCCATCGGGCCGGGACTAGCGGGGTTGGAGACCCAGTACTTC	CAIGPGLAGLETQYF
TRBJ2-2	TRBV4-1	-	14	many	TGCGCCAGCAGCCAAGGGACCAACACCGGGGAGCTGTTTTTT	CASSQGTNTGELFF
TRBJ1-2	TRBV4-2	TRBD1	15	many	TGTGCCAGCAGCCCGACAGGGGCCCTCCCTTATGGCTACACCTTC	CASSPTGALPYGYTF
TRBJ1-3	TRBV28	-	13	many	TGTGCCAGCAGACCCTTATATGGAAACACCATATATTTT	CASRPLYGNTIYF
TRBJ2-7	TRBV29-1	TRBD2	13	many	TGCAGCGTTGTACCTAGCGGGAGCAACGAGCAGTACTTC	CSVVPSGSNEQYF
TRBJ2-3	TRBV7-3	TRBD2	13	many	TGTGCCAGCAGCCTAACTAGCGGGAGTACGCAGTATTTT	CASSLTSGSTQYF
TRBJ1-1	TRBV6-6	-	13	many	TGTGCCAGCAGTCCTGGGGGCGGCACTGAAGCTTTCTTT	CASSPGGGTEAFF
TRBJ1-5	TRBV7-9	-	14	many	TGTGCCAGCAGCTCTGACAATAGCAATCAGCCCCAGCATTTT	CASSSDNSNQPQHF
TRBJ2-5	TRBV28	-	10	many	TGTGCCAGCAGAAGAGAGACCCAGTACTTC	CASRRETQYF